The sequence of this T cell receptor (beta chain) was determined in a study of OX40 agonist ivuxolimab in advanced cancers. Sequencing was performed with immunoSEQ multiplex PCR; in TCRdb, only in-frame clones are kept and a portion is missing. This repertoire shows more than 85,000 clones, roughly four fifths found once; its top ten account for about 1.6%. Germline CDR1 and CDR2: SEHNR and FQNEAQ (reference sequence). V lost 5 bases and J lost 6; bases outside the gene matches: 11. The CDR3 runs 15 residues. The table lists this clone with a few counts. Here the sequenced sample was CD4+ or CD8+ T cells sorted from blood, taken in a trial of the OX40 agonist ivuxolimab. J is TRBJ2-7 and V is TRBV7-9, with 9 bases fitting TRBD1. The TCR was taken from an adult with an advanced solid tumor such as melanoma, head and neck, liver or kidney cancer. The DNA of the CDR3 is TGTGCCAGCAGCCCCAAAAGAGACAGGGGGTTCGAGCAGTACTTC. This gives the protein CASSPKRDRGFEQYF.